The rows below give T cell receptor beta chains drawn from one sample of a study of early T cells in non-severe SARS-CoV-2 infection. TCRdb fed the 5' RACE reads into MiXCR, producing one record per CDR3 protein. The sample lists around 99,000 distinct CDR3 sequences, roughly 17% occurring once. The sample here was whole blood, taken at baseline. These receptors were obtained from an adult who was a healthcare worker with PCR-confirmed SARS-CoV-2 infection or an uninfected control (not recorded which). The CDR3 runs from the conserved cysteine through the conserved F or W. The D gene is left open where the match is weak. Part of the rows lack a size; the others show once, few, many or a class for expanded clones.

.	.	TRBV12-3/TRBV12-4	TRBJ2-3	TGTGCCAGCAGTTTTGGGCAGGGTGCAGATACGCAGTATTTT	CASSFGQGADTQYF
few	.	TRBV7-9	TRBJ2-7	TGTGCCAGCAGCCAAGGGCCAGCGCTCTCCTACGAGCAGTACTTC	CASSQGPALSYEQYF
few	.	TRBV12-3/TRBV12-4	TRBJ1-5	TGTGCCAGCAGTTTAACCCGGCAGCCCCAGCATTTT	CASSLTRQPQHF
.	.	TRBV4-1	TRBJ1-6	TGCGCCAGCAGCCAAGTAACGACAGAAAATTCACCCCTCCACTTT	CASSQVTTENSPLHF
.	.	TRBV5-4	TRBJ2-1	TGTGCCAGCAGCTTGGGGTCCCCCCACAATGAGCAGTTCTTC	CASSLGSPHNEQFF
.	TRBD2	TRBV25-1	TRBJ2-5	TGTGCCAGCAGTGAATTCCTAGCGGGAGAGACCCAGTACTTC	CASSEFLAGETQYF
.	.	TRBV20-1	TRBJ1-1	TGCAGTGCTATACCTCCCCTGATGAACACTGAAGCTTTCTTT	CSAIPPLMNTEAFF
.	.	TRBV7-2	TRBJ1-1	TGTGCCAGCAGCTTAGGGTCCGGCGTTGAGGCTTTCTTT	CASSLGSGVEAFF
.	.	TRBV19	TRBJ2-7	TGTGCCAGTAGTATGACAGGTTCCTTCGCCGAGCAGTACTTC	CASSMTGSFAEQYF
.	TRBD1	TRBV4-3	TRBJ2-7	TGCGCCAGTAGACAGGGAGACCGCTACGAGCAGTACTTC	CASRQGDRYEQYF
.	.	TRBV20-1	TRBJ2-3	TGCAGTGCTAGAGTTCCTCGGGGCACAGATACGCAGTATTTT	CSARVPRGTDTQYF
few	.	TRBV7-3	TRBJ2-3	TGTGCCAGCAGCTCCACCCGGGACTGGGATACAGATACGCAGTATTTT	CASSSTRDWDTDTQYF
many	.	TRBV12-3/TRBV12-4	TRBJ2-3	TGTGCCAGCAGTCCTGCATCGGAAGATACGCAGTATTTT	CASSPASEDTQYF
few	TRBD2	TRBV5-1	TRBJ2-3	TGCGCCAGCAGCTTGGCGGGGGGTTCCACAGATACGCAGTATTTT	CASSLAGGSTDTQYF
.	.	TRBV27	TRBJ1-5	TGTGCCAGCAGTTTGGGGTTGGGCAATCAGCCCCAGCATTTT	CASSLGLGNQPQHF
medium-sized	.	TRBV2	TRBJ2-7	TGTGCCAGCAAACTCTACTGGGAGCAGTACTTC	CASKLYWEQYF
.	.	TRBV21-1	TRBJ2-1	TGTGCCAGCAGCAAGCTTAGCGGGGGTGAGCAGTTCTTC	CASSKLSGGEQFF
.	.	TRBV6-2/TRBV6-3	TRBJ1-1	TGTGCCAGTTGCGAAAGGAACACTGAAGCTTTCTTT	CASCERNTEAFF